The T cell receptor beta chain described here comes from a study of T cell clonotyping in hematopoietic cell transplantation. The study, taken as a whole, reports: Without cell sorting, CD4 versus CD8 contributions remain unresolved. Higher Inverse Simpson Index values in graft donor and pretransplant recipient predicted broader posttransplant TCR diversity.

The CDR3 consists of 16 residues. The ends lost 5 bases at V and 7 bases at J; junction bases unmatched: 10. Per germline, CDR1 SGHRS and CDR2 YFSETQ. Worth noting for this clone: What it binds is unknown.

Some clones are missing from TCRdb's copy, which holds only in-frame ones; the method was immunoSEQ multiplex PCR. The table includes just over 8,500 clones, 70% to 90% detected once. This receptor was identified in a female patient between 25 and 45 years old who had an allogeneic stem cell transplant, so the T cells may come from the graft donor. Some clones in this sample may be carry-over from other donors' samples. The rearrangement uses TRBV5-1 and TRBJ2-1; TRBD2 matches 12 bases. Sequencing used PBMCs, obtained 180 days after allogeneic stem cell transplant. CDR3 nucleotide sequence: TGCGCCAGCAGGGCTAGCGGGGGGGCCCGAGGGAATGAGCAGTTCTTC. Translated: CASRASGGARGNEQFF.